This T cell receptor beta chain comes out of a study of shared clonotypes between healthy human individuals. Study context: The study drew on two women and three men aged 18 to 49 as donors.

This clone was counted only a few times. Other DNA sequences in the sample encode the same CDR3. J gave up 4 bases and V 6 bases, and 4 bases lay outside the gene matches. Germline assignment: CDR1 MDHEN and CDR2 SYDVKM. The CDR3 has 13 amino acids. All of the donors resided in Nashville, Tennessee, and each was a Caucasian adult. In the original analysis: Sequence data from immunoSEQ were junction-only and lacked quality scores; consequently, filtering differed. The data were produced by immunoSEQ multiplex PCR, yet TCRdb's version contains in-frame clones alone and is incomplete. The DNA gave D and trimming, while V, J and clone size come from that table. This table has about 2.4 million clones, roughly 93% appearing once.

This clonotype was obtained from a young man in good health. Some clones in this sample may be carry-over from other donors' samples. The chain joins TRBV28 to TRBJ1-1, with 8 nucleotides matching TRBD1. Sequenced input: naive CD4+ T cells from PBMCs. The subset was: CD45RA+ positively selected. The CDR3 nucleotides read TGTGCCAGCAGCCCGACAGGGGTCACTGAAGCTTTCTTT. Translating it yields CASSPTGVTEAFF.